The TCR beta chain described here comes from a study of blood T cell repertoires in COVID-19. Whole-study context: Sample material is recorded as cDNA or gDNA derived from T cells, B-cell-depleted T cells, or PBMCs.

The assay was immunoSEQ multiplex PCR, and TCRdb's table has in-frame clones only and misses some. This table holds some 160,000 clones, 80% found once. This clone was seen only a few times. Each recovered donor of Cohort 3 presented with two negative PCRs, clearance, or symptom resolution. The J segment lost 8 bases and the V segment lost 4 bases, leaving 11 bases of the junction unmatched. The germline V gene has CDR1 SGHRS and CDR2 YFSETQ. The CDR3 totals 14 residues. The sequence derives from an older woman who had recovered from COVID-19. This chain connects TRBV5-1 to TRBJ1-1; 7 bases are shared with TRBD1. The source material was PBMCs or T cells enriched from blood (not recorded which). CDR3 residues: CASSRAGQSIEAFF. CDR3 in DNA: TGCGCCAGCAGCAGGGCGGGACAGAGCATCGAAGCTTTCTTT.